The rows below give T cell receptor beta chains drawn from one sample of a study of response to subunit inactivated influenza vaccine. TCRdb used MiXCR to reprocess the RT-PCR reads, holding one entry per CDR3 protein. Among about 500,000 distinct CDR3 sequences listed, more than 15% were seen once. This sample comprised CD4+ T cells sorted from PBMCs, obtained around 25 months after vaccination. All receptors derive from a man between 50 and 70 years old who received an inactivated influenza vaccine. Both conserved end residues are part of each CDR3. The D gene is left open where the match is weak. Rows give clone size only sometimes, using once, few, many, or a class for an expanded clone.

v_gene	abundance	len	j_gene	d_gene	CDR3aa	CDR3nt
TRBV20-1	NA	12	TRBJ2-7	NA	CSASFNSYEQYF	TGCAGTGCTAGTTTCAATTCCTACGAGCAGTACTTC
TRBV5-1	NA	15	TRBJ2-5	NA	CASSLGDPRQETQYF	TGCGCCAGCAGCTTGGGTGATCCACGCCAAGAGACCCAGTACTTC
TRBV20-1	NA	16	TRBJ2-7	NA	CSASTSGAIAGYEQYF	TGCAGTGCTAGCACCTCCGGGGCCATCGCCGGTTACGAGCAGTACTTC
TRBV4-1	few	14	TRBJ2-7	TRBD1	CASSMDRPTYEQYF	TGCGCCAGCAGCATGGACAGGCCAACCTACGAGCAGTACTTC
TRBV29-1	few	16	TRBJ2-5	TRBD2	CSVERPLAGIQETQYF	TGCAGCGTCGAAAGACCACTAGCGGGAATCCAAGAGACCCAGTACTTC
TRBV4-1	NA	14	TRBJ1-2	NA	CASSQGARGSGYTF	TGCGCCAGCAGCCAAGGGGCCAGGGGAAGTGGCTACACCTTC
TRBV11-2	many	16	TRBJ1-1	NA	CASSLGWLVSDTEAFF	TGTGCCAGCAGCTTAGGGTGGCTAGTTTCGGACACTGAAGCTTTCTTT
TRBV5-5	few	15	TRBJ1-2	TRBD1	CASSFDRGLFNGYTF	TGTGCCAGCAGCTTCGACAGGGGGCTCTTCAATGGCTACACCTTC
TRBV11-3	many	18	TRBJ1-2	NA	CASSARTRRTDVNYGYTF	TGTGCCAGCAGCGCCCGCACCAGAAGGACAGACGTTAACTATGGCTACACCTTC
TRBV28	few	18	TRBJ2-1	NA	CASSLGRVGLISYNEQFF	TGTGCCAGCAGTTTAGGCAGGGTCGGCCTCATCTCCTACAATGAGCAGTTCTTC
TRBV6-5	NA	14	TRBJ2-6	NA	CASSYSRGANVLTF	TGTGCCAGCAGTTACTCCCGAGGGGCCAACGTCCTGACTTTC
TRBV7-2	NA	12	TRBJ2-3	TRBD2	CASSLEAGVRYF	TGTGCCAGCAGCTTAGAGGCGGGAGTTAGGTATTTT
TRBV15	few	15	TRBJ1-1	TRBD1	CATSSDRGLATEAFF	TGTGCCACCAGCTCGGACAGGGGGCTGGCCACTGAAGCTTTCTTT
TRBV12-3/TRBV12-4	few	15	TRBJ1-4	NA	CASSLAWTANEKLFF	TGTGCCAGCAGTTTAGCGTGGACTGCTAATGAAAAACTGTTTTTT
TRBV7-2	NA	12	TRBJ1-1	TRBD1	CASSRTGREAFF	TGTGCCAGCAGTCGGACAGGGCGTGAAGCTTTCTTT
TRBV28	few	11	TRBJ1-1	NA	CASSLDVSAFF	TGTGCCAGCAGTTTGGACGTAAGTGCTTTCTTT
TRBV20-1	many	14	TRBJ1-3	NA	CSASQGSPGNTIYF	TGCAGTGCTAGCCAGGGGAGCCCTGGAAACACCATATATTTT
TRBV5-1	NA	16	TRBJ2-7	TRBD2	CASSPSSGSQGGEQYF	TGCGCCAGCAGCCCCTCTAGCGGGAGCCAGGGGGGCGAGCAGTACTTC
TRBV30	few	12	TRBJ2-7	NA	CAWSVGRVGQYF	TGTGCCTGGAGTGTAGGCCGCGTAGGGCAGTACTTC
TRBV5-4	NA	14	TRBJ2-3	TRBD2	CASSSGLDADTQYF	TGTGCCAGCAGCTCAGGACTAGACGCAGATACGCAGTATTTT
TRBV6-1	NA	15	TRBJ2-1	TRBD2	CASTRTSGGYNEQFF	TGTGCCAGCACTCGGACTAGCGGGGGTTACAATGAGCAGTTCTTC
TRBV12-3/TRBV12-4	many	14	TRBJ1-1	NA	CASSLIEGNTEAFF	TGTGCCAGCAGTTTAATAGAGGGGAACACTGAAGCTTTCTTT
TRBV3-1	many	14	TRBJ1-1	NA	CASSQVQGRTEAFF	TGTGCCAGCAGCCAAGTACAGGGAAGGACTGAAGCTTTCTTT
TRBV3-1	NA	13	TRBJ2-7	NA	CASSQEVSYEQYF	TGTGCCAGCAGCCAAGAGGTCTCCTACGAGCAGTACTTC
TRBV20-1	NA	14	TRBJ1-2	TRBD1	CSANNRGLTYGYTF	TGCAGTGCTAATAACAGGGGGCTTACCTATGGCTACACCTTC
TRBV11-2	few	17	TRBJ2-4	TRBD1	CASSLDGQGVRKNIQYF	TGTGCCAGCAGCTTAGACGGACAGGGGGTTCGCAAAAACATTCAGTACTTC
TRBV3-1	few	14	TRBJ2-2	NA	CASSQDQTRGELFF	TGTGCCAGCAGCCAGGACCAAACGCGCGGGGAGCTGTTTTTT
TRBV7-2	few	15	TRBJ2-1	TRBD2	CASSPSGLASNEQFF	TGTGCCAGCAGCCCCTCGGGACTAGCAAGCAATGAGCAGTTCTTC
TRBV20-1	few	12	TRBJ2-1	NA	CSASALRDLQFF	TGCAGTGCTAGCGCGCTAAGGGACTTGCAGTTCTTC
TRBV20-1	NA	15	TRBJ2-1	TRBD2	CSARDTGGPYNEQFF	TGCAGTGCTAGAGATACGGGAGGGCCATACAATGAGCAGTTCTTC
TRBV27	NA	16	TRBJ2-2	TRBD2	CASSSLSGGPGGELFF	TGTGCCAGCAGTTCACTCAGCGGGGGGCCGGGCGGGGAGCTGTTTTTT
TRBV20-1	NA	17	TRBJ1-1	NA	CSAIRAGREVANAEAFF	TGCAGTGCCATTAGGGCGGGGAGGGAGGTGGCTAACGCTGAAGCTTTCTTT
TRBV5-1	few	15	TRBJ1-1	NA	CASSLLGGTGTEAFF	TGCGCCAGCAGCCTGCTTGGAGGGACGGGCACTGAAGCTTTCTTT
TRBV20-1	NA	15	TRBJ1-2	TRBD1	CSATGTGEGNYGYTF	TGCAGTGCCACCGGGACAGGGGAGGGGAACTATGGCTACACCTTC
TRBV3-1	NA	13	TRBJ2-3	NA	CASSQYLEDTQYF	TGTGCCAGCAGCCAATATTTGGAAGATACGCAGTATTTT
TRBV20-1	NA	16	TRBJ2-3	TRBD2	CSARALLAESTDTQYF	TGCAGTGCTAGGGCCCTACTAGCGGAGAGCACAGATACGCAGTATTTT
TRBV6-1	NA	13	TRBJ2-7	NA	CASTKPQSYEQYF	TGTGCCAGCACCAAGCCCCAGTCCTACGAGCAGTACTTC
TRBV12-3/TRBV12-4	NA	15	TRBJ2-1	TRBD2	CASSPRTSGGYKQFF	TGTGCCAGCAGCCCAAGGACTAGCGGGGGGTATAAGCAGTTCTTC
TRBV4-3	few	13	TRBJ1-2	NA	CASSHRAGFGYTF	TGCGCCAGCAGCCACCGAGCAGGGTTTGGCTACACCTTC
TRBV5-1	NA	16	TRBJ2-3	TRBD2	CASSLDGRGATDTQYF	TGCGCCAGCAGCTTGGATGGGCGGGGGGCGACAGATACGCAGTATTTT
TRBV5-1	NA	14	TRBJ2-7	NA	CASSLVQGTYEQYF	TGCGCCAGCAGCTTGGTTCAGGGAACCTACGAGCAGTACTTC
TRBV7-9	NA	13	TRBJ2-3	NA	CASSSASSDTQYF	TGTGCCAGCAGCTCCGCAAGTTCAGATACGCAGTATTTT
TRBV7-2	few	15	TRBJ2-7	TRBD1	CASSLASRGLYEQYF	TGTGCCAGCAGCTTAGCTTCCAGGGGGCTCTACGAGCAGTACTTC
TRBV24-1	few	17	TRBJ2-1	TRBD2	CATSDPGLAGFYNEQFF	TGTGCCACCAGTGATCCGGGACTAGCGGGATTTTACAATGAGCAGTTCTTC
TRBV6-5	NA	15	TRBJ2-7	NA	CASSYSAGPTYEQYF	TGTGCCAGCAGTTACTCGGCAGGGCCAACCTACGAGCAGTACTTC
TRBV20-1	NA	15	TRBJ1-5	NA	CSARPALGRQSAQHF	TGCAGTGCTAGACCGGCGCTCGGTAGACAATCAGCCCAGCATTTT
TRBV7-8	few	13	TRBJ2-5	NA	CASSPDRSETQYF	TGTGCCAGCAGTCCGGACAGATCAGAGACCCAGTACTTC
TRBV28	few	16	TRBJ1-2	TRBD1	CASSLLMGTGFGGYTF	TGTGCCAGCAGTTTACTTATGGGGACAGGGTTCGGCGGCTACACCTTC
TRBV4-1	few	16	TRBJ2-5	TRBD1	CASSQSRDRGPETQYF	TGCGCCAGCAGCCAAAGCCGGGACAGGGGGCCAGAGACCCAGTACTTC
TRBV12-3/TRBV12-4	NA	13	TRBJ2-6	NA	CASSNSGANVLTF	TGTGCCAGCAGCAATTCTGGGGCCAACGTCCTGACTTTC
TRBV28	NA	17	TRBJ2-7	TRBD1	CASSYNRDSPFSYEQYF	TGTGCCAGCAGCTATAACCGGGACAGCCCTTTCTCCTACGAGCAGTACTTC
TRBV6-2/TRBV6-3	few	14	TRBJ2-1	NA	CASSYQLFNNEQFF	TGTGCCAGCAGTTATCAATTATTCAACAATGAGCAGTTCTTC
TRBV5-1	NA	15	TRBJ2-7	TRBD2	CASSSSGGFFNEQYF	TGCGCCAGCAGCTCTAGCGGGGGTTTTTTCAACGAGCAGTACTTC
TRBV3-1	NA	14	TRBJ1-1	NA	CASGGERKNTEAFF	TGTGCCAGCGGAGGGGAAAGGAAGAACACTGAAGCTTTCTTT
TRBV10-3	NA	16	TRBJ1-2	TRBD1	CAISESGQGDDYGYTF	TGTGCCATCAGTGAGTCGGGACAGGGGGATGACTATGGCTACACCTTC
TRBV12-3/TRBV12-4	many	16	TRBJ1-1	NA	CASSPTGGAQITEAFF	TGTGCCAGCAGTCCCACCGGGGGGGCGCAAATCACTGAAGCTTTCTTT
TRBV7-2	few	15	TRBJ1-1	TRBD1	CASSLGDRRNTEAFF	TGTGCCAGCAGCTTAGGGGACAGGCGGAACACTGAAGCTTTCTTT
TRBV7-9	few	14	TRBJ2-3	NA	CASSFRTGPDTQYF	TGTGCCAGCAGCTTTCGAACTGGGCCAGATACGCAGTATTTT
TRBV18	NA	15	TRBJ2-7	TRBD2	CASSPELAGAGEQYF	TGTGCCAGCTCACCAGAACTAGCGGGAGCTGGCGAGCAGTACTTC